Listed here are 24 T cell receptor beta chains from one sample, sequenced in a study of somatic mutations in cytotoxic T cells in rheumatoid arthritis. The protocol was immunoSEQ multiplex PCR, while the TCRdb copy is restricted to in-frame clones and leaves out a portion. This sample has 7,000 to 8,000 clones, with roughly 87% found just once. The sample taken for sequencing was CD8+ T cells sorted from blood. The receptors were gathered from a man in his forties or fifties with rheumatoid arthritis.

The chain couples TRBV5-1 to TRBJ2-1; D is possibly TRBD1 (5 bases). Germline CDR1 and CDR2: SGHRS and YFSETQ. The CDR3 runs to 13 residues. The V end was cut by 5 bases, the J end by 0 bases, with 6 bases between. In DNA, the CDR3 is TGCGCCAGCAGTGACAGCTCCTACAATGAGCAGTTCTTC. This translates into CASSDSSYNEQFF.

The chain recombines TRBV5-1 with TRBJ2-7, with 8 bases matching TRBD1. After removal of 3 bases from V and 6 bases from J, the junction contained 8 bases not matched to a gene. Germline V gene data show CDR1 as SGHRS and CDR2 as YFSETQ. This CDR3 contains 14 residues. Written as DNA, the CDR3 is TGCGCCAGCAGCTCGGGGACAGGCTTGAGCGAGCAGTACGTC. As protein: CASSSGTGLSEQYV.

This sequence joins TRBV10-3 and TRBJ1-1, with D perhaps TRBD1 (5 bases). The ends were cut back, 4 bases at V and 7 bases at J, with 10 bases in the middle. Germline loops: CDR1 ENHRY, CDR2 SYGVKD. This CDR3 is built from 12 residues. The CDR3 sequence: CAISGAGVEAFF. CDR3 DNA: TGTGCCATCAGTGGGGCGGGGGTTGAAGCTTTCTTT.

J is TRBJ2-5 and V is TRBV5-1, with TRBD1 matching 12 bases. With V trimmed by 2 bases and J by 5 bases, 10 bases remained unmatched. The CDR3 sequence is 17 residues long. Germline CDR1 and CDR2: SGHRS and YFSETQ. In DNA, the CDR3 is TGCGCCAGCAGCTTCTTTCCCGGGACAGGGGGCGCGGAGACCCAGTACTTC. Residues: CASSFFPGTGGAETQYF.

The chain recombines TRBV7-6 with TRBJ1-1, with D possibly TRBD1 on 5 matching bases. V was shortened by 1 base and J by 7 bases, with 10 bases between the two germline ends. CDR1 is SGHVS and CDR2 is FNYEAQ in the germline V gene. CDR3 length: 13 amino acids. CDR3 DNA: TGTGCCAGCAGCTTAGGGTACAGGTTTGAAGCTTTCTTT. Translating it yields CASSLGYRFEAFF.

The chain employs TRBV4-2 and TRBJ2-2; the match to TRBD2 covers 11 bases. The CDR3 has 15 residues. Germline assignment: CDR1 LGHNA and CDR2 YNFKEQ. The junction had 4 bases not matched to a gene; V was cut back by 3 bases and J by 7 bases. The CDR3 region has the DNA TGTGCCAGCAGCCATAGCGGGGGGGCGATCGGGGAGCTGTTTTTT. It yields the protein CASSHSGGAIGELFF.

The J gene is TRBJ2-2, the V gene TRBV9; TRBD1 might be the D (5 bases). Germline V gene data show CDR1 as SGDLS and CDR2 as YYNGEE. The CDR3 is made up of 15 amino acids. V dropped 0 bases and J dropped 4 bases, with 10 bases sitting between them. In DNA, the CDR3 is TGTGCCAGCAGCGTAGGCCAGGGCATCACCGGGGAGCTGTTTTTT. Translating it yields CASSVGQGITGELFF.

CDR3 sequence reads: CASSSAEGDEQFF. The DNA for the CDR3 is TGTGCCAGCAGCTCCGCGGAAGGCGATGAGCAGTTCTTC. V and J are TRBV7-6 and TRBJ2-1; no clear D. V was trimmed by 4 bases and J by 8 bases, leaving 12 bases between them. From germline, CDR1 is SGHVS and CDR2 FNYEAQ. The CDR3 spans 13 residues. Based on the CDR3 plus reference TRBV7-6 and TRBJ2-1, the full variable domain is GAGVSQSPRYKVTKRGQDVALRCDPISGHVSLYWYRQALGQGPEFLTYFNYEAQQDKSGLPNDRFSAERPEGSISTLTIQRTEQRDSAMYRCASSSAEGDEQFFGPGTRLTVL.

The CDR3 is CASSLLLGGNQPQHF. As DNA, the CDR3 is TGTGCCAGCAGCTTGCTCCTCGGTGGCAATCAGCCCCAGCATTTT. The rearrangement joins TRBV7-6 to TRBJ1-5; D is unresolved. The CDR3 runs to 15 residues. Trimming left V 3 bases short and J 2 bases short, with 11 bases between. Germline CDR1 and CDR2: SGHVS and FNYEAQ.

J is TRBJ2-7 and V is TRBV6-6; tentative D call: TRBD2 (6 bases). Germline V lookup: CDR1 MNHNY, CDR2 SVGAGI (reference sequence). V shed 4 bases and J shed 6 bases, with 10 bases lying between them. The CDR3 sequence is 12 residues long. In nucleotides, the CDR3 is TGTGCCAGCAGTTTCGCGGGGCCCGAGCAGTACGTC. Its protein is CASSFAGPEQYV.

V usage is TRBV4-1 and J usage is TRBJ2-2, with 15 bases lining up with TRBD2. V lost 6 bases and J lost 0; bases outside the gene matches: 2. CDR1 is MGHRA, CDR2 YSYEKL, per germline. The CDR3 is made up of 17 amino acids. CDR3 loop: CASRGLAGGPNTGELFF. As DNA, the CDR3 is TGCGCCAGCAGAGGACTAGCGGGGGGGCCGAACACCGGGGAGCTGTTTTTT.

The V and J genes are TRBV6-5 and TRBJ2-5; 10 bases are shared with TRBD2. The CDR3 totals 15 residues. The V and J ends lost 5 bases and 2 bases, in that order; junction bases with no gene match: 5. CDR1 is MNHEY, CDR2 SVGAGI, per germline. The CDR3: CASSGTSGAQETQYF. The CDR3 DNA reads as TGTGCCAGCAGTGGTACTAGCGGGGCGCAAGAGACCCAGTACTTC.

This clone was seen a few times. At one boundary the junction diverges from the germline segment, which might be a read error. V is TRBV13 and J is TRBJ1-1; possible D gene TRBD1, 6 bases. From germline, CDR1 is PRHDT and CDR2 FYEKMQ (reference sequence). The CDR3 is 15 amino acids. CDR3 protein: CASSLGGRGDTEAFF. The CDR3 DNA reads TGTGCCAGCAGCCTAGGAGGCAGGGGAGACACTGAAGCTTTCTTT.

This chain connects TRBV6-5 to TRBJ2-1; TRBD2 agrees at 9 bases. Germline lookup yields CDR1 MNHEY and CDR2 SVGAGI. The trim removed 5 bases at V and 8 bases at J, leaving 4 bases unmatched. The CDR3 length is 13 residues. Written as DNA, the CDR3 is TGTGCCAGCAGTCCGGGACTAGCCTATGAGCAGTTCTTC. This translates into CASSPGLAYEQFF.

The V and J genes are TRBV11-2 and TRBJ2-3; 9 nucleotides line up with TRBD2. V lost 2 bases and J lost 4; bases outside the gene matches: 7. Germline V gives CDR1 SGHAT, CDR2 FQNNGV. This CDR3 is 16 amino acids long. CDR3: CASSLRAGGLSDTQYF. In DNA, the CDR3 is TGTGCCAGCAGCTTAAGGGCGGGGGGGCTTTCAGATACGCAGTATTTT.

By proportion, this clone is medium-sized. At one of its ends the junction is not consistent with the germline gene, which may arise from a read error. The chain joins TRBV28 to TRBJ1-3, with a tentative D call TRBD1 (6 bases). Germline CDR1 MDHEN, CDR2 SYDVKM. This CDR3 is built from 12 residues. The CDR3 coding sequence is TGTGCCAGCAGTTTCGGTCGCGCGGGGGCCCATTTT. This sequence encodes CASSFGRAGAHF.

J is TRBJ1-5 and V is TRBV27; D is perhaps TRBD1 (5 bases). CDR3 length: 15 amino acids. The germline CDR1 and CDR2 sequences are MNHEY and SMNVEV (reference sequence). V lost 0 bases, J lost 5 bases, and 11 bases lay in between. CDR3 region: CASSLSGGEHQPQHF. The CDR3 DNA follows: TGTGCCAGCAGTTTATCGGGAGGGGAACATCAGCCCCAGCATTTT.

The CDR3 loop reads CASSYSVSGTEAFF. In DNA, the CDR3 is TGTGCCAGCAGTTACTCGGTCTCGGGAACTGAAGCTTTCTTT. This chain links TRBV6-5 with TRBJ1-1; D unclear. Germline loops: CDR1 MNHEY, CDR2 SVGAGI. This CDR3 is 14 amino acids long. The V gene lost 0 bases and the J gene lost 5 bases, with 10 bases spanning the gap.

This clone rates as medium-sized (0.01 to 0.1%). The rearrangement uses TRBV6-1 and TRBJ1-1; D is undetermined. The CDR3 length is 12 residues. V was cut by 2 bases and J by 10 bases, with 11 bases left in between. Germline assignment: CDR1 MNHNS and CDR2 SASEGT. CDR3 protein: CASSEWAPGAFF. As DNA, the CDR3 is TGTGCCAGCAGTGAATGGGCACCCGGAGCTTTCTTT.

This rearrangement joins TRBV6-6 to TRBJ1-1, with 9 nucleotides matching TRBD1. CDR1 and CDR2 (germline): MNHNY, SVGAGI (reference sequence). The CDR3 loop spans 14 amino acids. Trimming took 6 bases from V and 3 from J; bases not matched to a gene: 5. CDR3 region: CASSQDRGHTEAFF. As DNA, the CDR3 is TGTGCCAGCAGCCAGGACAGGGGACACACTGAAGCTTTCTTT.

J is TRBJ2-5 and V is TRBV9; 9 nucleotides line up with TRBD1. The CDR3 has 16 residues. Looked up from germline, CDR1 is SGDLS and CDR2 is YYNGEE. Trimming removed 0 bases from V and 5 bases from J; junction bases left unmatched: 8. CDR3 amino acids: CASSVAPGQGGETQYF. The CDR3 coding sequence is TGTGCCAGCAGCGTAGCTCCGGGACAGGGCGGGGAGACCCAGTACTTC. Supplemented by reference TRBV9 and TRBJ2-5, the full variable domain reads DSGVTQTPKHLITATGQRVTLRCSPRSGDLSVYWYQQSLDQGLQFLIQYYNGEERAKGNILERFSAQQFPDLHSELNLSSLELGDSALYFCASSVAPGQGGETQYFGPGTRLLVL.

The V call is TRBV5-5, the J call TRBJ1-2, with D unclear. This CDR3 is 15 amino acids long. The V end lost 0 bases, the J end lost 0 bases, and 9 bases lay between the germline ends. CDR1 and CDR2 (germline): SGHKS, YYEKEE (reference sequence). The CDR3 protein is CASSLEDGTNYGYTF. CDR3 in DNA: TGTGCCAGCAGCTTGGAGGACGGGACTAACTATGGCTACACCTTC.

V is TRBV28 and J is TRBJ1-2; D is unclear. The V gene lost 4 bases and the J gene lost 4 bases, with 10 bases spanning the gap. CDR3 size: 13 residues. The V gene's germline CDR1 is MDHEN and CDR2 SYDVKM. The CDR3 loop reads CASSSGGPYGYTF. The CDR3 bases are TGTGCCAGCAGTTCCGGCGGTCCCTATGGCTACACCTTC.

This chain joins TRBV14 and TRBJ2-1, with D possibly TRBD2 on 7 matching bases. V dropped 0 bases and J dropped 3 bases, with 15 bases sitting between them. The CDR3 is made up of 17 amino acids. Germline V CDR1 and CDR2: SGHDN, FVKESK. CDR3 bases: TGTGCCAGCAGCCAAGATTATGGCGGGGGCCTCTACAATGAGCAGTTCTTC. Translating it yields CASSQDYGGGLYNEQFF.